These T cell receptor beta chains were read from a single sample in a study of T cells after yellow fever vaccination. TCRdb re-derived calls from the 5' RACE reads in MiXCR, one entry per CDR3 protein. The table lists some 29,000 distinct CDR3 sequences, 5% of them singletons. The input for sequencing was CD8+ T cells sorted from PBMCs, taken 10 days after the yellow fever booster vaccination. The receptors originated from a man younger than 45 who received the YFV17D yellow fever vaccine. Each CDR3 is given with its conserved first and last residue. A D gene is named only where the DNA matches it firmly. Clone size is not always given. Where it is, it says once, few, many or a class for expanded clones.

d_call | j_call | clone_size | v_call | cdr3_length | cdr3_aa | cdr3_nt
. | TRBJ2-2 | many | TRBV5-5 | 17 | CASSLDPSAYRTGELFF | TGTGCCAGCAGCTTGGATCCTAGCGCTTATCGGACCGGGGAGCTGTTTTTT
. | TRBJ2-1 | many | TRBV23-1 | 10 | CASSRREQFF | TGCGCCAGCAGTCGAAGAGAGCAGTTCTTC
TRBD2 | TRBJ2-3 | many | TRBV5-6 | 15 | CASSLGGGGTDTQYF | TGTGCCAGCAGCTTGGGCGGGGGGGGGACAGATACGCAGTATTTT
TRBD1 | TRBJ2-2 | many | TRBV29-1 | 16 | CSANAPDRGLAGELFF | TGCAGCGCTAATGCCCCCGACAGGGGGCTAGCCGGGGAGCTGTTTTTT
. | TRBJ1-5 | many | TRBV10-2 | 14 | CATNGGHSNQPQHF | TGCGCCACAAACGGCGGGCATAGCAATCAGCCCCAGCATTTT
. | TRBJ2-5 | many | TRBV29-1 | 19 | CSVEDFGGAGPRGAETQYF | TGCAGCGTTGAAGACTTCGGAGGGGCGGGGCCCAGGGGTGCAGAGACCCAGTACTTC
TRBD2 | TRBJ2-3 | few | TRBV7-9 | 18 | CASSLDSWLAGSSDTQYF | TGTGCCAGCAGCTTAGATTCCTGGTTAGCGGGATCTTCAGATACGCAGTATTTT
. | TRBJ1-2 | many | TRBV7-9 | 13 | CASSPDTPYGYTF | TGTGCCAGCAGCCCGGACACACCCTATGGCTACACCTTC
TRBD2 | TRBJ2-2 | many | TRBV3-1 | 16 | CASTDIAGGYTGELFF | TGTGCCAGCACCGACATAGCGGGAGGGTACACCGGGGAGCTGTTTTTT
TRBD2 | TRBJ2-7 | many | TRBV15 | 18 | CATSRTGTSGAGVYEQYF | TGTGCCACCAGCAGAACCGGGACTAGCGGGGCAGGGGTCTACGAGCAGTACTTC
TRBD2 | TRBJ2-3 | many | TRBV20-1 | 18 | CSAPAPAQLAGNTDTQYF | TGCAGTGCTCCGGCGCCGGCCCAACTAGCGGGAAACACAGATACGCAGTATTTT
. | TRBJ2-5 | many | TRBV11-2 | 15 | CASSLAGQSQETQYF | TGTGCCAGCAGCTTAGCAGGGCAGTCCCAAGAGACCCAGTACTTC
TRBD2 | TRBJ2-1 | many | TRBV12-3/TRBV12-4 | 15 | CASNPGGLAGSEQFF | TGTGCCAGCAACCCTGGCGGGCTAGCGGGAAGTGAGCAGTTCTTC
TRBD2 | TRBJ2-7 | many | TRBV20-1 | 14 | CSATISGIDYEQYF | TGCAGTGCTACCATTAGCGGGATCGACTACGAGCAGTACTTC
. | TRBJ2-7 | many | TRBV19 | 15 | CASSITLRATYEQYF | TGTGCCAGTAGTATAACCTTGCGGGCAACCTACGAGCAGTACTTC
. | TRBJ2-5 | many | TRBV30 | 14 | CAWSVTHLLETQYF | TGTGCCTGGAGTGTAACTCACCTGCTGGAGACCCAGTACTTC
TRBD2 | TRBJ2-1 | many | TRBV6-2/TRBV6-3 | 16 | CASSYSLAGARNEQFF | TGTGCCAGCAGTTACTCACTAGCGGGAGCCAGAAATGAGCAGTTCTTC
. | TRBJ2-7 | many | TRBV25-1 | 13 | CASSEAGYYEQYF | TGTGCCAGCAGTGAGGCAGGCTACTACGAGCAGTACTTC
. | TRBJ2-1 | many | TRBV19 | 17 | CASSNFFTGTPYNEQFF | TGTGCCAGTAGTAACTTCTTTACCGGGACACCCTACAATGAGCAGTTCTTC
TRBD2 | TRBJ2-7 | many | TRBV29-1 | 15 | CSAQGLAGSSYEQYF | TGCAGCGCTCAAGGACTAGCGGGAAGCTCCTACGAGCAGTACTTC
. | TRBJ1-2 | many | TRBV4-3 | 14 | CASSQDERFYGYTF | TGCGCCAGCAGCCAGGACGAGAGGTTCTATGGCTACACCTTC
TRBD2 | TRBJ2-5 | many | TRBV20-1 | 18 | CSARDWMVLAGAQETQYF | TGCAGTGCTAGAGATTGGATGGTACTAGCGGGAGCCCAAGAGACCCAGTACTTC
TRBD1 | TRBJ2-7 | many | TRBV7-9 | 13 | CASSPRTGPEQYF | TGTGCCAGCAGCCCCCGGACAGGGCCCGAGCAGTACTTC
TRBD1 | TRBJ2-7 | many | TRBV5-1 | 14 | CASSPRTGNYEQYF | TGCGCCAGCAGCCCTCGGACAGGGAACTACGAGCAGTACTTC
. | TRBJ2-1 | . | TRBV20-1 | 15 | CSAGDGASSYNEQFF | TGTAGTGCTGGAGATGGGGCGAGCTCCTACAATGAGCAGTTCTTC
. | TRBJ2-3 | . | TRBV2 | 14 | CANTESGSTDTQYF | TGTGCCAACACGGAAAGCGGTAGCACAGATACGCAGTATTTT
. | TRBJ2-4 | many | TRBV5-6 | 14 | CASSRWVGKNIQYF | TGTGCCAGCAGTCGGTGGGTAGGGAAGAACATTCAGTACTTC
. | TRBJ2-2 | many | TRBV10-3 | 18 | CAISEVLAPIVDTGELFF | TGTGCCATCAGTGAGGTGTTAGCGCCGATTGTAGACACCGGGGAGCTGTTTTTT
TRBD2 | TRBJ2-7 | many | TRBV6-2/TRBV6-3 | 14 | CASSYLGLHYEQYF | TGTGCCAGCAGTTACTTGGGACTACACTACGAGCAGTACTTC
. | TRBJ2-1 | many | TRBV27 | 13 | CASSASSYNEQFF | TGTGCCAGCAGTGCTAGCTCCTACAATGAGCAGTTCTTC
TRBD2 | TRBJ2-1 | many | TRBV7-2 | 15 | CASSLTSGSFNEQFF | TGTGCCAGCAGCCTAACTAGCGGGAGCTTCAATGAGCAGTTCTTC
. | TRBJ2-5 | many | TRBV6-5 | 15 | CASSSPGTSQETQYF | TGTGCCAGCAGTTCCCCCGGGACAAGTCAAGAGACCCAGTACTTC
TRBD2 | TRBJ2-3 | many | TRBV6-1 | 17 | CASSEWTSGARTDTQYF | TGTGCCAGCAGTGAATGGACTAGCGGAGCCCGCACAGATACGCAGTATTTT
. | TRBJ1-5 | many | TRBV7-9 | 15 | CASSLGQENNQPQHF | TGTGCCAGCAGCTTAGGACAGGAGAACAATCAGCCCCAGCATTTT
. | TRBJ2-3 | many | TRBV19 | 14 | CASSKAFVTDTQYF | TGTGCCAGTAGTAAGGCATTCGTCACAGATACGCAGTATTTT
. | TRBJ2-3 | many | TRBV7-2 | 15 | CASSLYNVPTDTQYF | TGTGCCAGCAGCCTCTACAACGTCCCCACAGATACGCAGTATTTT
TRBD1 | TRBJ1-2 | many | TRBV7-2 | 15 | CASSLQRQGNYGYTF | TGTGCCAGCAGCTTACAAAGACAGGGGAACTATGGCTACACCTTC
TRBD1 | TRBJ2-3 | many | TRBV2 | 16 | CASSSPRTGPTDTQYF | TGTGCCAGCAGTTCCCCCCGGACAGGGCCTACAGATACGCAGTATTTT
. | TRBJ2-1 | many | TRBV5-1 | 15 | CASSFARSDHNGQFF | TGCGCCAGCAGCTTCGCTAGGTCGGATCACAATGGGCAGTTCTTC
. | TRBJ2-7 | few | TRBV7-9 | 11 | CASSYSWEQYF | TGTGCCAGCAGTTATAGTTGGGAGCAGTACTTC
. | TRBJ2-3 | many | TRBV6-2/TRBV6-3 | 16 | CASSKLGGTSTDTQYF | TGTGCCAGCAGCAAACTGGGAGGGACAAGCACAGATACGCAGTATTTT
. | TRBJ1-2 | many | TRBV9 | 17 | CASSPEAGATGAYGYTF | TGTGCCAGCAGCCCCGAAGCGGGGGCTACTGGTGCCTATGGCTACACCTTC
. | TRBJ2-7 | many | TRBV10-3 | 12 | CAISLGENEQYF | TGTGCCATCAGCCTCGGTGAAAACGAGCAGTACTTC
. | TRBJ2-7 | many | TRBV12-2 | 15 | CASRLDGDSSYEQYF | TGTGCAAGTCGCTTAGACGGGGACTCTTCCTACGAGCAGTACTTC
. | TRBJ2-7 | many | TRBV5-1 | 11 | CASSEAYEQYF | TGCGCCAGCAGCGAAGCCTACGAGCAGTACTTC
TRBD1 | TRBJ2-3 | many | TRBV19 | 15 | CASSADRASTDTQYF | TGTGCCAGTAGCGCGGACAGGGCTTCCACAGATACGCAGTATTTT
. | TRBJ2-7 | many | TRBV27 | 14 | CASSFRDTDSEQYF | TGTGCCAGCAGTTTTCGGGACACGGATTCCGAGCAGTACTTC